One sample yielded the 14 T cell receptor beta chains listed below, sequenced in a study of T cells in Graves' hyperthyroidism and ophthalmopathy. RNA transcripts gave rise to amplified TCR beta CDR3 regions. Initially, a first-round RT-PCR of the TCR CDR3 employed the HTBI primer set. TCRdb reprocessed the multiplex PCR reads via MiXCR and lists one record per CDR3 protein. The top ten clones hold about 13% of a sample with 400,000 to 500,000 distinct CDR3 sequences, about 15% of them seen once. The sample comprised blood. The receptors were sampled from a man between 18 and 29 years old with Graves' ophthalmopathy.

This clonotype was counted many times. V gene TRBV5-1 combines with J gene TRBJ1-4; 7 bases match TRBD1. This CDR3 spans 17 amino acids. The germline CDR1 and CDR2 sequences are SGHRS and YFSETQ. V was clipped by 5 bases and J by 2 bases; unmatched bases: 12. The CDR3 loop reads CASRIQGGPTTNEKLFF. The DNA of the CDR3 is TGCGCCAGCAGGATCCAGGGGGGGCCAACTACTAATGAAAAACTGTTTTTT.

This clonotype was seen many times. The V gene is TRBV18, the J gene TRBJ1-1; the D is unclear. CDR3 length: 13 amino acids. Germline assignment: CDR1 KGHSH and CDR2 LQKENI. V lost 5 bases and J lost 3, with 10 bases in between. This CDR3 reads CASSVGRDTEAFF. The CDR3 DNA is TGTGCCAGCTCAGTAGGCCGGGACACTGAAGCTTTCTTT.

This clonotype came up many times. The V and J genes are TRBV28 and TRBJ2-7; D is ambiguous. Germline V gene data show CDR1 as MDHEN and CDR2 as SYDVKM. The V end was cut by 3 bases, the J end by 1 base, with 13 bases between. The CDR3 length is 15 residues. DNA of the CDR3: TGTGCCAGCAGTTTGGGGTGGGGTTTTTCCTACGAGCAGTACTTC. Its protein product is CASSLGWGFSYEQYF.

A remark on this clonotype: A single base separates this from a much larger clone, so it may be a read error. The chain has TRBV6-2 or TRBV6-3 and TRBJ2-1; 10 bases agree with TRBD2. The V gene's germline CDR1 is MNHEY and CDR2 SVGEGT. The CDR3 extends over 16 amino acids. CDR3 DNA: TGTGCCAGCAGTTACTCCCCAGCGGGGGGGGACAATGAGCAGCTCTTC. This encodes CASSYSPAGGDNEQLF.

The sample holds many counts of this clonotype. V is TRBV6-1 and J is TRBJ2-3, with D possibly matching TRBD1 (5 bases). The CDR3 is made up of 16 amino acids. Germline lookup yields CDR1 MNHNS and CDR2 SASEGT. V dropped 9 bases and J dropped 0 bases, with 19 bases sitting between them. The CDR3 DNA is TGTGCCAGACGATATAGACAGCCAACTAGCACAGATACGCAGTATTTT. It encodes CARRYRQPTSTDTQYF.

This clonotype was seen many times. CDR3 DNA sequence: TGTGCCAGCAGGACATCCATGAACACTGAAGCTTTCTTT. As protein: CASRTSMNTEAFF. This chain uses TRBV11-2 with TRBJ1-1; no firm D call. The CDR3 sequence is 13 residues long. The germline CDR1 and CDR2 sequences are SGHAT and FQNNGV. The V end lost 6 bases, the J end lost 0 bases, and 8 bases lay between the germline ends.

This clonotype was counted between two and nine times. CDR3 DNA: TGCGCCAGCAGCCAAGTACAGCTGGGGGAAGATACGCAGTATTTT. Protein product: CASSQVQLGEDTQYF. The V and J genes are TRBV4-1 and TRBJ2-3; D may match TRBD1 or TRBD2 (5 bases each). The germline gives CDR1 MGHRA, CDR2 YSYEKL. The CDR3 sequence is 15 residues long. V dropped 1 base and J dropped 5 bases, with 13 bases sitting between them.

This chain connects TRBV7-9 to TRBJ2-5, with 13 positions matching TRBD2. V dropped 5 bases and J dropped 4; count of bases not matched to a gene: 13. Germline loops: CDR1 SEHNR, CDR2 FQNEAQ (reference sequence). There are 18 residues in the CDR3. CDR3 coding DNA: TGTGCCAGCAGCCCGACTCTACTAGCGGGAGGGCCGGGAGAGACCCAGTACTTC. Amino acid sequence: CASSPTLLAGGPGETQYF.

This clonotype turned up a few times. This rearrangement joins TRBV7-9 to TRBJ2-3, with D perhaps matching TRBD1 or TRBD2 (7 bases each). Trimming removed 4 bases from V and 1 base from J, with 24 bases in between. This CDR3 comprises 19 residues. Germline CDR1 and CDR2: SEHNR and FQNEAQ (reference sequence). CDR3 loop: CASSSPVRQGGGGTDTQYF. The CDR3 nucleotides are TGTGCCAGCAGCTCTCCAGTCCGCCAGGGGGGGGGTGGCACAGATACGCAGTATTTT.

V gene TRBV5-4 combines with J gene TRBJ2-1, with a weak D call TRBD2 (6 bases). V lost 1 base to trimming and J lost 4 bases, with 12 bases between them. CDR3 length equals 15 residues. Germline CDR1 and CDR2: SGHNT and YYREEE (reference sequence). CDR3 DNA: TGTGCCAGCAGCTTGAAGCCTAGCGAGTACAATGAGCAGTTCTTC. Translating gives CASSLKPSEYNEQFF.

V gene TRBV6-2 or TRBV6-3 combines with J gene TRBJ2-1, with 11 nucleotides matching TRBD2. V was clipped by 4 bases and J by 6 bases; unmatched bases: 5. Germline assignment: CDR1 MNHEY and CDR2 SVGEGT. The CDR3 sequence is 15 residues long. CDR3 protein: CASSFSGGACNEQFF. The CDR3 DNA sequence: TGTGCCAGCAGTTTTAGCGGGGGGGCCTGCAATGAGCAGTTCTTC.

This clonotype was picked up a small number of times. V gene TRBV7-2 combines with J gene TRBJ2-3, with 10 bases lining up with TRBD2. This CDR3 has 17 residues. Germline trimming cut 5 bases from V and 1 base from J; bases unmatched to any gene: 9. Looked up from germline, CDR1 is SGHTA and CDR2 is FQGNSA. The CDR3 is CASSPRASGGGTDTQYF. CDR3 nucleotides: TGTGCCAGCAGCCCTAGGGCTAGCGGGGGAGGCACAGATACGCAGTATTTT.

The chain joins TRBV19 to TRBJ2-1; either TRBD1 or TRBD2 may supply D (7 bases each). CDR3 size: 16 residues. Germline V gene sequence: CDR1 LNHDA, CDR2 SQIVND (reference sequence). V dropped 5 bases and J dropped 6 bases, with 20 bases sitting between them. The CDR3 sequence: CASSPPWEGAANEQFF. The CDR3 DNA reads TGTGCCAGTAGTCCCCCGTGGGAGGGGGCCGCCAATGAGCAGTTCTTC.

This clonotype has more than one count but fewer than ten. The CDR3 is CASSQGLEPNTQYF. The DNA of the CDR3 is TGTGCCAGCAGTCAGGGCCTCGAGCCAAATACGCAGTATTTT. The rearrangement joins TRBV6-1 to TRBJ2-3, with D perhaps TRBD1 (5 bases). Germline loops: CDR1 MNHNS, CDR2 SASEGT. The CDR3 runs to 14 residues. The V end lost 5 bases, the J end lost 7 bases, and 16 bases lay between the germline ends.